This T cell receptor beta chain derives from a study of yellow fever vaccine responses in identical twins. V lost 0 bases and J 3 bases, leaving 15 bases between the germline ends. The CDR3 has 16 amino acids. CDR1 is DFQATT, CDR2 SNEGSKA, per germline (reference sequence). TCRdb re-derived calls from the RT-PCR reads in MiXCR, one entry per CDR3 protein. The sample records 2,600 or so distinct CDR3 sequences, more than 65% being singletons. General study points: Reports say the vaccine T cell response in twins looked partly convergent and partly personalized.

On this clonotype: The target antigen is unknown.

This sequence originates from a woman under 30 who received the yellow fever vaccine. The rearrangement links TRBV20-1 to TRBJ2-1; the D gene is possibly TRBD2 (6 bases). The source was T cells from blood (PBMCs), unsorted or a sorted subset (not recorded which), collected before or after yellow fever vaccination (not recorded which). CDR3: CSARDLDGGIYNEQFF. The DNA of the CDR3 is TGCAGTGCTAGAGATCTAGACGGCGGGATCTACAATGAGCAGTTCTTC.